This record concerns one T cell receptor beta chain sequence. Trimming took 6 bases from V and 6 from J; bases not matched to a gene: 4. The CDR3 is 13 amino acids. CDR1 and CDR2 from the germline V gene are SGHRS and YFSETQ. TCRbeta library construction was performed incorporating unique molecular identifiers. TCRdb re-analysed the PCR reads in MiXCR, keeping a single row per CDR3 protein. The table has approximately 640,000 distinct CDR3 sequences, 16% seen once; the top ten hold 0.85% to 1.3%. This sample is part of a study of T-cell reconstitution after alpha-beta-depleted transplantation in children.

The gene calls are TRBV5-1 and TRBJ2-2, with 8 bases that match TRBD2. The material sequenced was PBMCs from the stem cell graft donor, taken from the stem cell graft. The origin of this receptor is a human donor who donated a stem cell graft to a child with acute myeloid leukemia. The CDR3 is CASTRGGPGELFF. CDR3 in DNA: TGCGCCAGCACACGGGGGGGTCCCGGGGAGCTGTTTTTT.